This passage covers 20 T cell receptor beta chains from one sample sequenced in a study of blood T cell repertoires in COVID-19. Some clones are missing from TCRdb's copy, which holds only in-frame ones; the method was immunoSEQ multiplex PCR. The profile shows approximately 270,000 clones, approximately 83% of them singletons. The sample taken for sequencing was peripheral blood. The receptors were gathered from an elderly man with acute or convalescent COVID-19.

The chain has TRBV5-1 and TRBJ2-3; a possible D gene is TRBD2 (6 bases). V was trimmed by 4 bases and J by 2 bases, leaving 23 bases between them. This CDR3 is 18 amino acids long. Germline V gene lookup returns CDR1 SGHRS and CDR2 YFSETQ. The CDR3 here is CASSPPHPGGPNTDTQYF. In DNA form, the CDR3 reads TGCGCCAGCAGCCCCCCCCATCCCGGGGGACCTAACACAGATACGCAGTATTTT.

The count of this clone is one. The chain uses TRBV27 and TRBJ1-2; 8 nucleotides align to TRBD1. The CDR3 is made up of 15 amino acids. V gave up 7 bases and J gave up 1 base; unmatched junction bases: 8. Germline CDR1 and CDR2: MNHEY and SMNVEV (reference sequence). The CDR3 region is CASTQGQGYNYGYTF. As DNA, the CDR3 is TGTGCCAGCACCCAAGGACAGGGCTATAACTATGGCTACACCTTC.

The rearrangement joins TRBV2 to TRBJ1-1; 7 nucleotides align to TRBD1. V lost 8 bases and J lost 4; bases outside the gene matches: 1. Germline assignment: CDR1 SNHLY and CDR2 FYNNEI. The CDR3 runs 11 residues. CDR3: CASQGGTEAFF. In nucleotides, the CDR3 is TGTGCCAGCCAGGGGGGCACTGAAGCTTTCTTT.

The rearrangement uses TRBV5-1 and TRBJ2-3; TRBD2 aligns across 10 bases. The germline V gene encodes CDR1 SGHRS and CDR2 YFSETQ. V dropped 0 bases and J dropped 2; count of bases not matched to a gene: 3. This CDR3 is 16 amino acids long. This chain's CDR3 is CASSLALAGNTDTQYF. The DNA for the CDR3 is TGCGCCAGCAGCTTGGCACTAGCGGGAAACACAGATACGCAGTATTTT.

V and J are TRBV12-3 or TRBV12-4 and TRBJ2-3; D is unclear. V lost 5 bases and J 2 bases, leaving 2 bases between the germline ends. This CDR3 spans 11 amino acids. CDR3 residues: CASSHTDTQYF. The DNA of the CDR3 is TGTGCCAGCAGTCACACAGATACGCAGTATTTT.

The chain joins TRBV11-2 to TRBJ2-5; D is uncertain. Germline V gene lookup returns CDR1 SGHAT and CDR2 FQNNGV. This CDR3 is built from 14 residues. V was shortened by 4 bases and J by 4 bases, with 13 bases between the two germline ends. The CDR3 DNA sequence: TGTGCCAGCAGCTCACGAGGCCTGTTAGAGACCCAGTACTTC. It translates to CASSSRGLLETQYF.

The V call is TRBV5-5, the J call TRBJ1-2, with no clear D. Between the trimmed V and J ends, which lost 0 bases and 4 bases, there was a span of 7 bases. CDR1 and CDR2 (germline): SGHKS, YYEKEE (reference sequence). The CDR3 contains 13 residues. The CDR3: CASSLAQAYGYTF. The CDR3 coding sequence is TGTGCCAGCAGCTTGGCGCAGGCCTATGGCTACACCTTC.

The J gene is TRBJ1-5, the V gene TRBV28; TRBD1 is a possible D gene (6 bases). Germline V gene lookup returns CDR1 MDHEN and CDR2 SYDVKM. Trimming took 6 bases from V and 7 from J, leaving 16 bases between them. The CDR3 extends over 14 amino acids. In nucleotides, the CDR3 is TGTGCCAGCAGACAACAGGGCGTTGGCCAGCCCCAGCATTTT. It specifies CASRQQGVGQPQHF.

This clone was counted once. The genes are TRBV19 and TRBJ1-1; tentatively, D is TRBD1 (6 bases). Between the trimmed V and J ends, which lost 6 bases and 1 base, there was a span of 12 bases. The CDR3 runs 14 residues. Germline V gene data show CDR1 as LNHDA and CDR2 as SQIVND (reference sequence). CDR3 protein: CASSVLRGNTEAFF. The CDR3 nucleotides are TGTGCCAGTAGCGTTCTCAGGGGGAACACTGAAGCTTTCTTT.

The rearrangement joins TRBV24-1 to TRBJ2-3; TRBD1 agrees at 7 bases. The ends lost 1 base at V and 5 bases at J; junction bases unmatched: 5. The germline gives CDR1 KGHDR, CDR2 SFDVKD. The CDR3 runs to 15 residues. This chain's CDR3 is CATSDFAPGGDTQYF. The CDR3 coding sequence is TGTGCCACCAGTGATTTTGCCCCAGGGGGAGATACGCAGTATTTT.

V usage is TRBV24-1 and J usage is TRBJ2-2, with 11 bases identical to TRBD2. CDR3 length equals 16 residues. The junction had 6 bases not matched to a gene; V was cut back by 10 bases and J by 0 bases. Germline V gives CDR1 KGHDR, CDR2 SFDVKD. The CDR3 region is CATENSGRANTGELFF. The CDR3 DNA reads TGTGCCACTGAGAATAGCGGGAGGGCGAACACCGGGGAGCTGTTTTTT.

The chain links TRBV24-1 to TRBJ1-1; the match to TRBD1 covers 7 bases. This CDR3 is built from 13 residues. J lost 8 bases, V lost 8 bases, and 10 bases had no gene match. Germline V gene data show CDR1 as KGHDR and CDR2 as SFDVKD. CDR3 sequence reads: CATTGPGTAEAFF. The CDR3 DNA sequence: TGTGCCACCACCGGCCCTGGGACAGCAGAAGCTTTCTTT.

This clone was recorded once. This rearrangement joins TRBV6-1 to TRBJ1-6; D perhaps matches TRBD1 (5 bases). Germline V gene lookup returns CDR1 MNHNS and CDR2 SASEGT. The germline V and J ends were trimmed by 1 base and 4 bases, with 5 bases remaining between them. This CDR3 contains 14 residues. CDR3 protein: CASSEDRYNSPLHF. The DNA of the CDR3 is TGTGCCAGCAGTGAAGACAGGTATAATTCACCCCTCCACTTT.

The rearrangement joins TRBV18 to TRBJ1-6; 8 bases are shared with TRBD1. This CDR3 has 16 residues. Unmatched junction bases numbered 1, after V lost 3 bases and J lost 0 bases. Germline lookup yields CDR1 KGHSH and CDR2 LQKENI. CDR3 residues: CASSPGTGSYNSPLHF. DNA for the CDR3: TGTGCCAGCTCACCCGGGACAGGCTCCTATAATTCACCCCTCCACTTT.

The rearrangement links TRBV11-2 to TRBJ2-3; TRBD1 is a possible D gene (6 bases). Per the germline V gene, CDR1 is SGHAT and CDR2 is FQNNGV. Trimming shortened V by 5 bases and J by 6 bases, and 18 bases separated the two germline ends. The CDR3 length is 15 residues. The CDR3 is CASSPGASQGDTQYF. The CDR3 coding sequence is TGTGCCAGCAGCCCGGGCGCTAGCCAGGGGGATACGCAGTATTTT.

V gene TRBV18 combines with J gene TRBJ2-2; D possibly corresponds to TRBD1 (6 bases). Germline CDR1 and CDR2: KGHSH and LQKENI. The V end lost 3 bases, the J end lost 6 bases, and 8 bases lay between the germline ends. This CDR3 spans 13 amino acids. The CDR3 here is CASSPRTAGELFF. The DNA for the CDR3 is TGTGCCAGCTCACCTCGGACAGCCGGGGAGCTGTTTTTT.

The chain recombines TRBV7-9 with TRBJ2-1, with 7 bases aligning to TRBD2. V lost 5 bases to trimming and J lost 6 bases; unmatched junction nucleotides: 7. The CDR3 runs 14 residues. Per the germline V gene, CDR1 is SEHNR and CDR2 is FQNEAQ (reference sequence). The chain's CDR3 is CASSPWGGSNEQFF. DNA of the CDR3: TGTGCCAGCAGCCCCTGGGGAGGGAGCAATGAGCAGTTCTTC.

The V gene is TRBV19, the J gene TRBJ1-1; 7 positions agree with TRBD1. The V and J ends lost 5 bases and 5 bases, in that order; junction bases with no gene match: 5. The CDR3 runs 13 residues. Germline V gene sequence: CDR1 LNHDA, CDR2 SQIVND (reference sequence). In nucleotides, the CDR3 is TGTGCCAGTAGTCCAGGGGGTTGGACTGAAGCTTTCTTT. It specifies CASSPGGWTEAFF.

The rearrangement uses TRBV6-5 and TRBJ1-2; 7 nucleotides match TRBD1. The ends lost 7 bases at V and 0 bases at J; junction bases unmatched: 8. Germline V gives CDR1 MNHEY, CDR2 SVGAGI. The CDR3 loop spans 15 amino acids. The CDR3 reads CASTLGTVPNYGYTF. In DNA form, the CDR3 reads TGTGCCAGCACCCTAGGGACAGTTCCTAACTATGGCTACACCTTC.

Here the CDR3 DNA reads TGTGCCTGGAGTCCAGGGGCTGTGGGGCCCCAGCATTTT. It translates to CAWSPGAVGPQHF. The chain uses TRBV30 and TRBJ1-5; D is possibly TRBD1 (6 bases). CDR1 and CDR2 from the germline V gene are GTSNPN and SVGIG (reference sequence). The CDR3 loop spans 13 amino acids. Trimming removed 2 bases from V and 9 bases from J, with 14 bases in between. Full variable domain (rest looked up from reference TRBV30 and TRBJ1-5): SQTIHQWPATLVQPVGSPLSLECTVEGTSNPNLYWYRQAAGRGLQLLFYSVGIGQISSEVPQNLSASRPQDRQFILSSKKLLLSDSGFYLCAWSPGAVGPQHFGDGTRLSIL.